This T cell receptor beta chain was retrieved from a study of T cell responses to AZD1222 COVID-19 vaccine. Study conclusions and caveats: Rises in breadth and depth of Spike-specific TCRs came after two AZD1222 doses. The peak T cell response came first, and repertoires were sampled only after it. In a largely white British group with more females than males, clonal diversity was possibly underestimated.

Assay: immunoSEQ multiplex PCR; the TCRdb copy retains only in-frame clones and omits some. The sample carries about 120,000 clones, approximately 83% recorded once. A note on this clone: The antigen is undetermined.

The receptor was isolated from an adult in good health. The sample in question was peripheral blood, obtained on day 0 of AZD1222 vaccination.

CDR3 DNA sequence: TGTGCCTGGAGTCACCGGGACAGGGAGAGGCCCCTCCACTTT. Translation: CAWSHRDRERPLHF. V usage is TRBV30 and J usage is TRBJ1-6, with TRBD1 identical over 9 bases. Germline CDR1 and CDR2: GTSNPN and SVGIG (reference sequence). This CDR3 comprises 14 residues. J was trimmed by 13 bases and V by 2 bases; bases with no gene match: 9.